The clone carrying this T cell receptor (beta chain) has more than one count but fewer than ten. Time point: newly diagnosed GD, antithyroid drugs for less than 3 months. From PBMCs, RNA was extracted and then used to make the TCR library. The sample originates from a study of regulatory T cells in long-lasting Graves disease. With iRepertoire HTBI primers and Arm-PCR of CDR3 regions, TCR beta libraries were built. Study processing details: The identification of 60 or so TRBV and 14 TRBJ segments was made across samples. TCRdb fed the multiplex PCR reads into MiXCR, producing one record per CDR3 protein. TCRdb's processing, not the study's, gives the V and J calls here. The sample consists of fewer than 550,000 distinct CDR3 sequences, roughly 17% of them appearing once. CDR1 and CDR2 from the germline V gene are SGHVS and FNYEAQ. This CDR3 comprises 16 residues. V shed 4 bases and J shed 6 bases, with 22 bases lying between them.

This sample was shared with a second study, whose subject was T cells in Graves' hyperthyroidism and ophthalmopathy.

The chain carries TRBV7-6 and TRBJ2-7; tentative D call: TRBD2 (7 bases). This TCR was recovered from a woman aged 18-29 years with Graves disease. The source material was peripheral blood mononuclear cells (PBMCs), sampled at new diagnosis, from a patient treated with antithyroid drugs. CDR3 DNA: TGTGCCAGCAGCTCTAGCTCCCAGGGAGGGGGTGTCGAGCAGTACTTC. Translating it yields CASSSSSQGGGVEQYF.